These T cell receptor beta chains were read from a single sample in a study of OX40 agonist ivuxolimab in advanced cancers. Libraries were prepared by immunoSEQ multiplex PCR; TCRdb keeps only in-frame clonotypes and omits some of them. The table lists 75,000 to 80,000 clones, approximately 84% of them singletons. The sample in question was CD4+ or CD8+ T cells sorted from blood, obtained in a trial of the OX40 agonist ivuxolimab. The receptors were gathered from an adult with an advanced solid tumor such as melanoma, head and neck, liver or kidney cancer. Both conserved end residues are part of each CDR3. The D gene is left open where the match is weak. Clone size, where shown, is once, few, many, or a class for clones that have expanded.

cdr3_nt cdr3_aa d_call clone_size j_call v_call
TGTGCCAGCAGCTTAGTCGGGCACACTGAAGCTTTCTTT CASSLVGHTEAFF - - TRBJ1-1 TRBV7-2
TGTGCCTGGAGTGTACGGGGGGGTGAGGAAAAACTGTTTTTT CAWSVRGGEEKLFF - few TRBJ1-4 TRBV30
TGTGCCAGCAGCACCCGGACAGGTTTTTCCTACGAGCAGTACTTC CASSTRTGFSYEQYF TRBD1 once TRBJ2-7 TRBV7-2
TGCGCCAGCAGGGACAAAGTGAGCGGGGTTACAGATACGCAGTATTTT CASRDKVSGVTDTQYF TRBD2 few TRBJ2-3 TRBV5-1
TGTGCCAGCTCTCGATACGGCGGGGAGCTGTTTTTT CASSRYGGELFF - - TRBJ2-2 TRBV7-2
TGTGCCAGCAGCGATTTGTTAGACAGGGACACTGAAGCTTTCTTT CASSDLLDRDTEAFF TRBD1 - TRBJ1-1 TRBV9
TGTGCCAGCAGCTTCCAGGACAGGGAAGAGACCCAGTACTTC CASSFQDREETQYF TRBD1 - TRBJ2-5 TRBV5-6
TGTGCCAGCAGTTTTGAGGACAGGGGATACTATGGCTACACCTTC CASSFEDRGYYGYTF TRBD1 - TRBJ1-2 TRBV6-1
TGCGCCAGCAGCGTCAGACCGCTAACTAGCGGGAGTTCCGAGCAGTACTTC CASSVRPLTSGSSEQYF TRBD2 - TRBJ2-7 TRBV5-1
TGTGCCAGCATTCCGGGGTGGCCCAAACCTGAAGCTTTCTTT CASIPGWPKPEAFF - - TRBJ1-1 TRBV6-6
TGTGCCAGTAGTATCGGTGGGGAGGTGCAGTACTTC CASSIGGEVQYF - few TRBJ2-7 TRBV19
- CASSQFGAGEQYF - - TRBJ2-7 TRBV14
TGCAGCGTTATGAAGGGAACTGAAGCTTTCTTT CSVMKGTEAFF - - TRBJ1-1 TRBV29-1
TGTGCCAGCAGCGTAGATCCGGGACAGGGGTCCTACGAGCAGTACTTC CASSVDPGQGSYEQYF TRBD1 - TRBJ2-7 TRBV9
TGTGCCAGCAGCCCACTCGACAGGGATGGGTATGGCTACACCTTC CASSPLDRDGYGYTF TRBD1 few TRBJ1-2 TRBV14
TGTGCCAGCAGAAGGGGACAGGCACAAAACACCATATATTTT CASRRGQAQNTIYF TRBD1 - TRBJ1-3 TRBV28
TGCAGCGTGGATGTTGCTCGACAGGGTAGCCGGCAGTTCTTC CSVDVARQGSRQFF TRBD1 - TRBJ2-1 TRBV29-1
TGTGCCAGCAGCTGGGCCCCAACTAGCGGGCCATCCTACAATGAGCAGTTCTTC CASSWAPTSGPSYNEQFF TRBD2 once TRBJ2-1 TRBV5-4
TGCGCCAGCAGCTTGGAGGGGCAAGATGATGGCTACACCTTC CASSLEGQDDGYTF - - TRBJ1-2 TRBV5-1
TGTGCCAGCAGCTTAGTTCCAGACAGGGCCGGCGAGCAGTACTTC CASSLVPDRAGEQYF TRBD1 few TRBJ2-7 TRBV7-8
TGCGCCAGCAGCCCCAGGGAGTCCTACGAGCAGTACTTC CASSPRESYEQYF - few TRBJ2-7 TRBV4-1
TGTGCCAGCAGCTTAGCGGGACAGCGAAACTATGGCTACACCTTC CASSLAGQRNYGYTF TRBD1 once TRBJ1-2 TRBV7-2
TGTGCCAGCAGCGGGACTAGCGGGACCTCCTACAATGAGCAGTTCTTC CASSGTSGTSYNEQFF TRBD2 - TRBJ2-1 TRBV5-4
TGTGCCAGCAGCTTGGCCCAGCAGCGGTCCACAGATACGCAGTATTTT CASSLAQQRSTDTQYF - - TRBJ2-3 TRBV5-4